The 16 T cell receptor beta chains presented below share a single source sample, sequenced in a study of neurological immune-mediated disorders. TCRdb re-derived calls from the 5' RACE reads in MiXCR, one entry per CDR3 protein. The sample yields 45,000 to 70,000 distinct CDR3 sequences, around 4.4% seen once. Sequenced input: PBMCs. The source of these receptors is a man in his forties or fifties with multiple sclerosis.

This chain joins TRBV18 and TRBJ2-5, with D uncertain. Trimming took off 2 bases at V and 2 bases at J, with 9 bases between the two ends. The CDR3 covers 14 residues. The germline V gene encodes CDR1 KGHSH and CDR2 LQKENI. CDR3 nucleotide sequence: TGTGCCAGCTCACCATTCCTGGAGCAAGAGACCCAGTACTTC. Translated, it gives CASSPFLEQETQYF.

This clonotype was observed at least ten times. V is TRBV5-1 and J is TRBJ2-7; the match to TRBD2 covers 11 bases. The CDR3 length is 15 residues. From germline, CDR1 is SGHRS and CDR2 YFSETQ. V lost 4 bases and J lost 7; bases outside the gene matches: 10. The CDR3 is CASSTKVTSGGEQYF. The CDR3 DNA reads TGCGCCAGCAGCACCAAAGTTACTAGCGGGGGAGAGCAGTACTTC.

This clonotype was seen repeatedly, ten times or more. V gene TRBV5-5 combines with J gene TRBJ2-7; 13 bases fit TRBD2. The germline gives CDR1 SGHKS, CDR2 YYEKEE (reference sequence). CDR3 length: 15 amino acids. V shed 4 bases and J 5 bases; nucleotides not matched to a gene: 6. The DNA of the CDR3 is TGTGCCAGCAGCGGCGGACTAGCGGGAGCTGACGAGCAGTACTTC. This codes for CASSGGLAGADEQYF.

This clonotype was seen many times. The V call is TRBV5-4, the J call TRBJ2-2, with 8 bases lining up with TRBD2. Germline-derived CDR1 and CDR2 are SGHNT and YYREEE (reference sequence). The CDR3 sequence is 15 residues long. Trimming took 3 bases from V and 6 from J; bases not matched to a gene: 7. CDR3 in amino acids: CASSSTGGGSGELFF. DNA of the CDR3: TGTGCCAGCAGCTCGACCGGGGGGGGATCCGGGGAGCTGTTTTTT.

As for this clonotype: A read error is possible here, since a much larger clone lies one base away. The V call is TRBV10-3, the J call TRBJ2-5; maybe TRBD2 (6 bases). Germline lookup yields CDR1 ENHRY and CDR2 SYGVKD. The CDR3 totals 14 residues. The CDR3 bases are TGTGCCATCGCCCAGGGCGGGGCGCAAGTGACCCAGTACTTC. Amino acid sequence: CAIAQGGAQVTQYF.

This clonotype has at least ten counts. The rearrangement joins TRBV27 to TRBJ1-1; D is undetermined. V lost 2 bases, J lost 0 bases, and 10 bases lay in between. Germline V lookup: CDR1 MNHEY, CDR2 SMNVEV (reference sequence). This CDR3 region has 15 residues. The CDR3 bases are TGTGCCAGCAGTTTACGATCAGGCATGAACACTGAAGCTTTCTTT. The encoded protein is CASSLRSGMNTEAFF.

This clonotype appeared many times. Sequence at one end of the junction differs from germline and may be a read error. The CDR3 coding sequence is TGTGCCAGCAGCTTAGTCCCGGTTGCTAGCGGGGAGTGGGGAAACTTC. Its protein is CASSLVPVASGEWGNF. The V call is TRBV7-2, the J call TRBJ2-5; 9 bases fit TRBD2. CDR3 length: 16 residues. The germline gives CDR1 SGHTA, CDR2 FQGNSA.

This clonotype was counted a few times. The V gene is TRBV7-8, the J gene TRBJ2-2; unclear D gene. This CDR3 spans 16 amino acids. The ends were cut back, 2 bases at V and 0 bases at J, with 10 bases in the middle. The germline CDR1 and CDR2 sequences are SGHVS and FQNEAQ. The CDR3 loop is CASSLQPFANTGELFF. The CDR3 DNA follows: TGTGCCAGCAGCTTACAGCCGTTCGCGAACACCGGGGAGCTGTTTTTT.

This clonotype was recorded at least ten times. This chain links TRBV7-6 with TRBJ2-2; D gene unclear. This CDR3 region has 14 residues. V lost 7 bases to trimming and J lost 2 bases, with 11 bases between them. Germline loops: CDR1 SGHVS, CDR2 FNYEAQ. The chain's CDR3 is CASTLRANTGELFF. The CDR3 DNA is TGTGCCAGCACCCTCCGGGCTAACACCGGGGAGCTGTTTTTT.

This clonotype was recorded many times. This chain uses TRBV9 with TRBJ2-3, with TRBD2 matching 11 bases. Germline trimming cut 4 bases from V and 3 bases from J; bases unmatched to any gene: 4. Germline V gives CDR1 SGDLS, CDR2 YYNGEE. The CDR3 extends over 15 amino acids. CDR3 amino acids: CASSHRTSGTDTQYF. The CDR3 DNA reads as TGTGCCAGCAGCCACCGGACTAGCGGGACAGATACGCAGTATTTT. The full variable domain, with the rest looked up from reference TRBV9 and TRBJ2-3, is DSGVTQTPKHLITATGQRVTLRCSPRSGDLSVYWYQQSLDQGLQFLIQYYNGEERAKGNILERFSAQQFPDLHSELNLSSLELGDSALYFCASSHRTSGTDTQYFGPGTRLTVL.

This clonotype came up a few times. The chain carries TRBV7-9 and TRBJ2-3, with D hard to call. The V end was cut by 3 bases, the J end by 14 bases, with 9 bases between. The CDR3 spans 10 residues. The germline gives CDR1 SEHNR, CDR2 FQNEAQ (reference sequence). CDR3 region: CASSFDIPYF. CDR3 sequence (DNA): TGTGCCAGCAGCTTTGATATACCGTATTTT.

This clonotype was recorded many times. The chain uses TRBV15 and TRBJ1-6; weak D call: TRBD1 (5 bases). The CDR3 is made up of 15 amino acids. The V end lost 0 bases, the J end lost 9 bases, and 12 bases lay between the germline ends. Germline V gene data show CDR1 as LNHNV and CDR2 as YYDKDF (reference sequence). The CDR3 here is CATSRDHQGFSPLHF. CDR3 DNA: TGTGCCACCAGCAGAGATCACCAGGGCTTTTCACCCCTCCACTTT. The variable domain in full, with the rest retrieved from reference TRBV15 and TRBJ1-6, is DAMVIQNPRYQVTQFGKPVTLSCSQTLNHNVMYWYQQKSSQAPKLLFHYYDKDFNNEADTPDNFQSRRPNTSFCFLDIRSPGLGDTAMYLCATSRDHQGFSPLHFGNGTRLTVT.

This clonotype was observed many times. The V gene is TRBV5-1, the J gene TRBJ2-7, with 7 bases matching TRBD2. CDR1 SGHRS and CDR2 YFSETQ come from the germline V gene. The CDR3 runs 14 residues. V trimming: 0 bases; J trimming: 7 bases; junction bases outside the gene matches: 7. DNA for the CDR3: TGCGCCAGCAGCTTGGGGACTAGATTCGAGGAGCAGTACTTC. Its protein product is CASSLGTRFEEQYF.

This clonotype was counted many times. The chain links TRBV4-1 to TRBJ1-1, with 7 nucleotides matching TRBD1. V lost 4 bases to trimming and J lost 6 bases; unmatched junction nucleotides: 11. CDR1 is MGHRA, CDR2 YSYEKL, per germline. The CDR3 is made up of 15 amino acids. The CDR3 nucleotides read TGCGCCAGCAGCCCATCCCACGGGACAGACGCTGAAGCTTTCTTT. This gives the protein CASSPSHGTDAEAFF.

This clonotype was observed many times. The chain is built from TRBV20-1 and TRBJ1-3, with D maybe TRBD1 (6 bases). CDR1 is DFQATT and CDR2 is SNEGSKA in the germline V gene (reference sequence). Deletions cut 3 bases from V and 2 bases from J, with 8 bases between. The CDR3 spans 13 residues. Written as DNA, the CDR3 is TGCAGTGCTAGGGGGGGCGCTGGAAACACCATATATTTT. This sequence encodes CSARGGAGNTIYF.

This clonotype has ten or more counts. The rearrangement joins TRBV20-1 to TRBJ2-2, with D hard to call. This CDR3 has 12 residues. Germline V lookup: CDR1 DFQATT, CDR2 SNEGSKA (reference sequence). V lost 6 bases and J 1 base, leaving 6 bases between the germline ends. The DNA of the CDR3 is TGCAGTGCGTCAGGGAACACCGGGGAGCTGTTTTTT. Translation: CSASGNTGELFF.